The TCR beta chain under discussion was sequenced for a study of blood T cell repertoires in COVID-19. Authors' analysis steps: Amplification with reference gene primers provided the estimates of nucleated cell counts. Data came from immunoSEQ multiplex PCR; TCRdb stores just in-frame clones and leaves some out. V and J calls and clone size come straight from that table; D and trimming were deduced from the DNA. The sample contains 100,000 to 150,000 clones, 70% to 75% of which appear only once. The receptor was isolated from a man older than 75 with COVID-19, enrolled during active disease. The sample comprised peripheral blood.

The DNA for the CDR3 is TGTGCCAGCAGTTCTAGGGGCGGGGGCATCGGGCAGCCCCAGCATTTT. It translates to CASSSRGGGIGQPQHF. V and J are TRBV28 and TRBJ1-5; weak D call: TRBD1 (6 bases). V was trimmed by 4 bases and J by 7 bases, leaving 20 bases between them. The CDR3 loop spans 16 amino acids. CDR1 and CDR2 from the germline V gene are MDHEN and SYDVKM.